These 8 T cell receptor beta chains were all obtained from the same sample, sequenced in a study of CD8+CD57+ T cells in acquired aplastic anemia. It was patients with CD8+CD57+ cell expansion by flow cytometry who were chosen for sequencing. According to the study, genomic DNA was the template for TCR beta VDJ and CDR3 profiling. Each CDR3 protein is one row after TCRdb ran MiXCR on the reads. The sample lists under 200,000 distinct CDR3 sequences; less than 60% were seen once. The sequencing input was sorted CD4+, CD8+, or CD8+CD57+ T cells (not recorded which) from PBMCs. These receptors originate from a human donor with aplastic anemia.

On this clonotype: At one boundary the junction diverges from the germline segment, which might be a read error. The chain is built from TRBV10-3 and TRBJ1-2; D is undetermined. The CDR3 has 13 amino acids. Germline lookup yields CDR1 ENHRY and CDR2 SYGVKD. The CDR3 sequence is CAITTTSNYGCTF. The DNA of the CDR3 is TGTGCCATCACTACCACCTCTAACTATGGCTGCACCTTC.

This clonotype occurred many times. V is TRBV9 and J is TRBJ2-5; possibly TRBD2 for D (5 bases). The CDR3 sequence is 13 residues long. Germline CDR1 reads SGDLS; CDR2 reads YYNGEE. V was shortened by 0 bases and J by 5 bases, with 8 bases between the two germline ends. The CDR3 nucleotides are TGTGCCAGCAGCGTAGAGCGGATCGAGACCCAGTACTTC. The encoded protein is CASSVERIETQYF.

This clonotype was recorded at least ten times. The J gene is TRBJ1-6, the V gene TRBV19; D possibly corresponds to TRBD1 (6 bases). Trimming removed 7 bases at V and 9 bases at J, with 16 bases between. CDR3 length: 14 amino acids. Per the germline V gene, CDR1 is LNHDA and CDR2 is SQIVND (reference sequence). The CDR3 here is CASIKGGVGSPLHF. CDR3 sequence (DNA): TGTGCCAGTATCAAGGGGGGCGTTGGTTCACCCCTCCACTTT.

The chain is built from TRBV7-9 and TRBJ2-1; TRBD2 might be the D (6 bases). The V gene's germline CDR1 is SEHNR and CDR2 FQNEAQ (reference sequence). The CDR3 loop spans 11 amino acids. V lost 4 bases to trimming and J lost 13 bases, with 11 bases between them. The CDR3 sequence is CASSSGTPQFF. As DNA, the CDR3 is TGTGCCAGCAGCTCCGGGACTCCCCAGTTCTTC.

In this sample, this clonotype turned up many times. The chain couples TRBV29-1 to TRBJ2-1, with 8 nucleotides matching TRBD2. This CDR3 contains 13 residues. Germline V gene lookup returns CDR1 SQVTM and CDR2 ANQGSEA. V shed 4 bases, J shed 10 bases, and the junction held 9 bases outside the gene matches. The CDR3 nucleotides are TGCAGCGTTGCAGGTAGCGGGAAATCAGAGCAGTTCTTC. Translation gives CSVAGSGKSEQFF.

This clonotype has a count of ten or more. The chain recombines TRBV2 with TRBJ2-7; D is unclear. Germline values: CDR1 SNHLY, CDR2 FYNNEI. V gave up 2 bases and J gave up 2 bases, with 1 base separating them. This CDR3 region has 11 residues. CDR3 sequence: CASSETYEQYF. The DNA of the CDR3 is TGTGCCAGCAGTGAAACCTACGAGCAGTACTTC.

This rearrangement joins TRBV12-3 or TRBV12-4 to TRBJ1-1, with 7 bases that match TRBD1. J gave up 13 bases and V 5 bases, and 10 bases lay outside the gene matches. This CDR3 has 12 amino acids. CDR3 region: CASSRPGQPNFF. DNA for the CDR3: TGTGCCAGCAGTCGACCGGGACAGCCTAATTTCTTT.

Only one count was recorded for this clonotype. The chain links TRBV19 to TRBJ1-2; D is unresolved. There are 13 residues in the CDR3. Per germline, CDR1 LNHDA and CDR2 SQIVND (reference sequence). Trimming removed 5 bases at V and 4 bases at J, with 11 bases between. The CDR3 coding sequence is TGTGCCAGTAGTTCGGGGTACGGCTATGGCTACACCTTC. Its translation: CASSSGYGYGYTF.